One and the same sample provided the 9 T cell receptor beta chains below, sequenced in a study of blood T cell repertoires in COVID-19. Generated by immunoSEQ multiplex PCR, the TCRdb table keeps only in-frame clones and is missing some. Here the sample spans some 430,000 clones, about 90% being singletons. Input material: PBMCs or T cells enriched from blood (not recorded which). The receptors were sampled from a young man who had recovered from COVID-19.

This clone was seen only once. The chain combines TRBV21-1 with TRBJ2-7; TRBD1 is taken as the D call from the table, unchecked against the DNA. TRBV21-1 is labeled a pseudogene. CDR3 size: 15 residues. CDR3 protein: CASSKWDRVDYEQYF. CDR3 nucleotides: TGTGCCAGCAGCAAATGGGACAGGGTAGATTACGAGCAGTACTTC.

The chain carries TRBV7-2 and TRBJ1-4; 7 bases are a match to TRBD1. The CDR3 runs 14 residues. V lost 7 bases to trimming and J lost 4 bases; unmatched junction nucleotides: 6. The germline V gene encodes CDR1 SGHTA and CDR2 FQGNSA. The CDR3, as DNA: TGTGCCAGCAAATCGGGACAGAATAATGAAAAACTGTTTTTT. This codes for CASKSGQNNEKLFF.

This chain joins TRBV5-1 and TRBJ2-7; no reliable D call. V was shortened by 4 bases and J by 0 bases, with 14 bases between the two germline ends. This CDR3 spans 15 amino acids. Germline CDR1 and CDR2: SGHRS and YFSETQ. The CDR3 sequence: CASSLRGESSYEQYF. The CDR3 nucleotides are TGCGCCAGCAGCCTGCGAGGAGAGTCCTCCTACGAGCAGTACTTC.

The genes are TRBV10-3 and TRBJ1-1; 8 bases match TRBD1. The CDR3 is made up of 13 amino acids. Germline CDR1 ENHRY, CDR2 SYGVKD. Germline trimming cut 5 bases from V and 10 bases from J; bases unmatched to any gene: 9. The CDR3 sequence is CAISLNTDRGAFF. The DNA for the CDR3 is TGTGCCATCAGTTTAAATACTGACAGGGGAGCTTTCTTT.

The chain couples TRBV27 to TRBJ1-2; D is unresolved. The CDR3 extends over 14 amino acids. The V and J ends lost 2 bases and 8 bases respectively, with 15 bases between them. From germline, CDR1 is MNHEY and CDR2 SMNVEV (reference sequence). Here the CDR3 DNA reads TGTGCCAGCAGTTTAGGGGAGTTTAGACCCGGCTACACCTTC. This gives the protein CASSLGEFRPGYTF.

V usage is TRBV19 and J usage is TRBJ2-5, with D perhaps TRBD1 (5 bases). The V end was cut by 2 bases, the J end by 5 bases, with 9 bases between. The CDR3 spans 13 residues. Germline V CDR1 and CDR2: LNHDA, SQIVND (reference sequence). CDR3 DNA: TGTGCCAGTAGTATAAGGGGAATCGAGACCCAGTACTTC. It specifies CASSIRGIETQYF.

CDR3 bases: TGTGCCAGCAGCTTTGCCGACAGGGGGCAGATGGGCACTGAAGCTTTCTTT. Its protein is CASSFADRGQMGTEAFF. This rearrangement joins TRBV12-1 to TRBJ1-1; the tabulated D call, TRBD1, remains unverified against the DNA. TRBV12-1 is marked as a pseudogene. This CDR3 is 17 amino acids long.

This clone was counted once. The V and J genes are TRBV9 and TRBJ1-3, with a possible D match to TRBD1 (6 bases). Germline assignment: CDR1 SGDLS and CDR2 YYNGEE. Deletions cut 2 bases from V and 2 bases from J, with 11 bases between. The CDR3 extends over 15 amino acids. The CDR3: CASSVSRGTGNTIYF. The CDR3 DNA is TGTGCCAGCAGCGTCAGCAGGGGCACTGGAAACACCATATATTTT.

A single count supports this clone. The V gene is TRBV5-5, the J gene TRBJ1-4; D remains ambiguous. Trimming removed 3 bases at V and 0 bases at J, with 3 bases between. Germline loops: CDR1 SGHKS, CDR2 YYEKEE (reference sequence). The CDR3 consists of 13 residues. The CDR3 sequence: CASSSATNEKLFF. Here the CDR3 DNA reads TGTGCCAGCAGCTCGGCAACTAATGAAAAACTGTTTTTT.